This TCR beta chain was observed in a study of response to subunit inactivated influenza vaccine. The ends were cut back, 4 bases at V and 7 bases at J, with 15 bases in the middle. CDR3 size: 13 residues. Germline values: CDR1 DFQATT, CDR2 SNEGSKA (reference sequence). TCRdb analysed the RT-PCR reads with MiXCR anew, one entry per CDR3 protein. Of roughly 540,000 distinct CDR3 sequences in the sample, approximately 22% were seen once. These data are also associated with another study on T cells expressing NK-cell markers. That study reports: TCR beta libraries carry UMIs added by 5'RACE template switching. CD3+CD56+NKG2C+, CD3+CD56+NKG2C- and CD3+CD56-NKG2C+ T cells, once sorted, supplied the TCR beta repertoires. In 6 or 7 donors, dominant NKG2C+ clonotypes were roughly 1.0-8% of CD8+ T cells. Leadership of the CD3+CD56-NKG2C+ fraction also belonged to these clonotypes in a few donors.

Sequenced here: CD4+ T cells sorted from PBMCs, sampled 11 to 12 days after vaccination. This rearrangement joins TRBV20-1 to TRBJ2-3; D possibly matches TRBD1 or TRBD2 (5 bases each). This TCR derives from a man aged 50 to 59 who received an inactivated influenza vaccine. DNA of the CDR3: TGCAGTGCTATTACCGGGACCAGCAATACGCAGTATTTT. Translating gives CSAITGTSNTQYF.